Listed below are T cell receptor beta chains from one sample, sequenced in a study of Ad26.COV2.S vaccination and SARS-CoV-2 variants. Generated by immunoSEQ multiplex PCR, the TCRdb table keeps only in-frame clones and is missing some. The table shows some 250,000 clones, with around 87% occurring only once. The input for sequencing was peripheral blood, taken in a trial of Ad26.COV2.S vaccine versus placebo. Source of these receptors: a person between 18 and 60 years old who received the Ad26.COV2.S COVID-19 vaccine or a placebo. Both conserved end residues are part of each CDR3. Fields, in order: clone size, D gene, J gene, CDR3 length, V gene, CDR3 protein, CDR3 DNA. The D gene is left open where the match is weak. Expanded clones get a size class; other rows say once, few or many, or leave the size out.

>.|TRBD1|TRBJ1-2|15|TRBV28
CASSLLPGGSYGYTF
TGTGCCAGCAGTTTATTGCCAGGGGGTAGCTATGGCTACACCTTC
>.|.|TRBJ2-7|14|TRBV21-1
CASSGEGQHEVQYF
TGTGCCAGCAGTGGGGAGGGACAGCATGAAGTGCAGTACTTC
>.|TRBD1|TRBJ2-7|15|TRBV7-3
CASSPAPGQGNEQYF
TGTGCCAGCAGCCCGGCTCCGGGACAGGGGAACGAGCAGTACTTC
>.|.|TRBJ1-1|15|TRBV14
CASSQEVMRNTEAFF
TGTGCCAGCAGCCAAGAAGTCATGAGGAACACTGAAGCTTTCTTT
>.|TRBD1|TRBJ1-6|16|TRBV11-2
CASSSSGTGGKSPLHF
TGTGCCAGCAGCTCCTCCGGGACAGGGGGCAAGTCACCCCTCCACTTT
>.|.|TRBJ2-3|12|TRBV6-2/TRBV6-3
CASSWWDDTQYF
TGTGCCAGCAGTTGGTGGGATGATACGCAGTATTTT
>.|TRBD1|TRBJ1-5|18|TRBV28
CASSLPNPDRDSNQPQHF
TGTGCCAGCAGTTTACCTAACCCTGACAGGGATAGCAATCAGCCCCAGCATTTT
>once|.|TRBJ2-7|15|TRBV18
CASSPSSGSSYEQYF
TGTGCCAGCTCACCAAGTTCAGGGAGCTCCTACGAGCAGTACTTC
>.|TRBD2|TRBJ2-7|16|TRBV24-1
CATSDSGLAGVHEQYF
TGTGCCACCAGTGATTCTGGACTAGCGGGAGTCCACGAGCAGTACTTC
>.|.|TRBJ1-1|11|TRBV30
CAWSVNTEAFF
TGTGCCTGGTCAGTGAACACTGAAGCTTTCTTT
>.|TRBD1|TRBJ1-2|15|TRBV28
CASGTGGPANYGYTF
TGTGCCAGCGGGACAGGGGGCCCCGCTAACTATGGCTACACCTTC
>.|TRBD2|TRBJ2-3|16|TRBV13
CASSSLLAGEAGTQYF
TGTGCCAGCAGCTCCCTACTAGCGGGGGAAGCAGGTACGCAGTATTTT
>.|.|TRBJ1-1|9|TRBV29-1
CSVVPGAFF
TGCAGCGTTGTCCCCGGAGCTTTCTTT
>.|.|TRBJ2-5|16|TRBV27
CASSLTPHGVQETQYF
TGTGCCAGCAGTTTAACCCCTCATGGGGTACAAGAGACCCAGTACTTC
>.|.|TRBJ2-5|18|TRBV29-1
CSAGAGSDTRGPQETQYF
TGCAGCGCGGGGGCGGGTTCGGATACGAGGGGCCCTCAAGAGACCCAGTACTTC
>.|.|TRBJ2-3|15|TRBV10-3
CASGVLASGTDTQYF
TGTGCCTCAGGCGTGCTAGCTTCGGGCACAGATACGCAGTATTTT
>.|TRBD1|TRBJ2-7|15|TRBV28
CASSDRGRSSYEQYF
TGTGCCAGCAGTGACAGGGGCAGGAGCTCCTACGAGCAGTACTTC
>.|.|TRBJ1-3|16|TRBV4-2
CASSQDEGLTGNTIYF
TGTGCCAGCAGCCAAGATGAGGGTTTGACTGGAAACACCATATATTTT
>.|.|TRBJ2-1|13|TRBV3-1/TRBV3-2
CASSQASRGIEFF
TGTGCCAGCAGCCAAGCTTCTAGAGGGATTGAGTTCTTC
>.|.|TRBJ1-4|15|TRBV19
CASSKAGVTNEKLFF
TGTGCCAGTAGTAAGGCAGGCGTGACTAATGAAAAACTGTTTTTT
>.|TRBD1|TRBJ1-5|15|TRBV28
CASTAQDRPNQPQHF
TGTGCCAGCACCGCCCAGGACAGGCCTAATCAGCCCCAGCATTTT
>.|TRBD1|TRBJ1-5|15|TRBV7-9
CASSPWGQGGQPQHF
TGTGCCAGCAGCCCGTGGGGACAGGGAGGACAGCCCCAGCATTTT
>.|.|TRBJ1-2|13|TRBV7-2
CASSLKGLGGYTF
TGTGCCAGCAGCTTAAAGGGACTTGGTGGCTACACCTTC
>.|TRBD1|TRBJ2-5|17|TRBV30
CAWSPGQGGVNQGTQYF
TGTGCCTGGAGTCCCGGACAGGGGGGTGTTAATCAGGGGACCCAGTACTTC
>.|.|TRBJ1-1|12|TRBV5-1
CASSPPNTEAFF
TGCGCCAGCTCCCCCCCGAACACTGAAGCTTTCTTT
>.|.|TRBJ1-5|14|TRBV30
CAWTPRGFGQPQHF
TGTGCCTGGACCCCTCGGGGCTTCGGTCAGCCCCAGCATTTT
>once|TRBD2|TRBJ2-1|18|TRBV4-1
CASSQDGLAGISYNEQFF
TGCGCCAGCAGCCAAGATGGACTAGCGGGGATATCCTACAATGAGCAGTTCTTC
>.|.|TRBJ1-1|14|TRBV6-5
CASRRTDGNTEAFF
TGTGCCAGCAGACGGACGGACGGAAACACTGAAGCTTTCTTT